This TCR beta chain was documented in a study of blood T cell repertoires in COVID-19. V lost 4 bases, J lost 6 bases, and 11 bases lay in between. Germline values: CDR1 SGHTS, CDR2 YDEGEE. CDR3 length equals 13 residues. Sequenced by immunoSEQ multiplex PCR; TCRdb stores in-frame clones only, minus some. The data show 350,000 or so clones, approximately 86% seen once. Sequenced sample: PBMCs or T cells enriched from blood (not recorded which). V gene TRBV5-8 combines with J gene TRBJ1-5, with D hard to call. The TCR comes from a woman between 40 and 50 years old with acute COVID-19. The CDR3 region is CASSPMSLQPQHF. CDR3 coding DNA: TGTGCCAGCAGCCCTATGAGTCTTCAGCCCCAGCATTTT.